These T cell receptor beta chains were read from a single sample in a study of T cell changes during pregnancy in multiple sclerosis. Repertoires were generated with immunoSEQ multiplex PCR, while TCRdb's copy carries only in-frame clones and drops some. Found here are tens of thousands of clones, 85% to 95% of them singletons; the top ten hold about 8.5%. Sequencing was performed on CD8+ T cells from peripheral blood mononuclear cells, taken in the third trimester of pregnancy. These receptors all stem from a female donor with multiple sclerosis, enrolled in a pregnancy study. Each CDR3 is given with its conserved first and last residue. D genes are given only for firm matches. Part of the rows lack a size; the others show once, few, many or a class for expanded clones.

d_call j_call clone_size v_call cdr3_aa cdr3_nt
. TRBJ1-4 . TRBV6-1 CASSGRGGSNEKLFF TGTGCCAGCAGCGGCCGGGGGGGCTCTAATGAAAAACTGTTTTTT
. TRBJ2-1 . TRBV7-9 CASSPDSSPVGEQFF TGTGCCAGCAGTCCCGACTCGAGCCCCGTGGGTGAGCAGTTCTTC
. TRBJ2-1 . TRBV29-1 CSVAGNEQFF TGCAGCGTTGCGGGGAATGAGCAGTTCTTC
TRBD2 TRBJ2-3 . TRBV9 CASSVVAGGDITDTQYF TGTGCCAGCAGCGTAGTGGCGGGAGGGGACATCACAGATACGCAGTATTTT
. TRBJ2-5 . TRBV7-3 CASIGRQGQETQYF TGTGCCAGCATCGGACGCCAGGGGCAAGAGACCCAGTACTTC
. TRBJ2-7 . TRBV5-1 CASSLAMEGAFYEQYF TGCGCCAGCAGCTTGGCCATGGAGGGGGCGTTTTACGAGCAGTACTTC
. TRBJ2-3 . TRBV6-5 CASSSPPGGTDTQYF TGTGCCAGCAGCTCTCCCCCGGGGGGCACAGATACGCAGTATTTT
TRBD2 TRBJ2-5 once TRBV5-1 CASSWGGRQETQYF TGCGCCAGCAGTTGGGGGGGAAGGCAAGAGACCCAGTACTTC
. TRBJ2-7 . TRBV5-6 CASSLVYQGYEQYF TGTGCCAGCAGCTTGGTCTACCAGGGCTACGAGCAGTACTTC
TRBD1 TRBJ2-1 . TRBV27 CASSPGTGAYNEQFF TGTGCCAGCAGTCCCGGGACAGGGGCCTACAATGAGCAGTTCTTC
TRBD1 TRBJ2-7 . TRBV18 CASSPEGGSDEQYF TGTGCCAGCTCACCAGAAGGGGGCAGCGACGAGCAGTACTTC
. TRBJ1-5 once TRBV6-1 CASSGQNQPQHF TGTGCCAGCAGTGGACAGAATCAGCCCCAGCATTTT
. TRBJ1-2 . TRBV7-9 CASSLAGRDNYGYTF TGTGCCAGCAGCTTAGCGGGCAGAGATAACTATGGCTACACCTTC
TRBD1 TRBJ1-5 . TRBV6-1 CASSDHRQGSQPQHF TGTGCCAGCAGTGACCACCGACAGGGAAGTCAGCCCCAGCATTTT
TRBD2 TRBJ2-5 . TRBV6-5 CASSYLAGYQETQYF TGTGCCAGCAGTTACCTAGCGGGGTACCAAGAGACCCAGTACTTC
. TRBJ1-1 . TRBV12-5 CASGLSRAEAFF TGTGCTAGTGGTCTGAGTCGTGCTGAAGCTTTCTTT
TRBD2 TRBJ2-1 . TRBV19 CASSIAGGPHANEQFF TGTGCCAGTAGTATAGCGGGGGGGCCGCATGCGAATGAGCAGTTCTTC
. TRBJ1-2 once TRBV27 CASSFGPGNGYTF TGTGCCAGCAGTTTCGGACCGGGAAATGGCTACACCTTC
. TRBJ1-2 . TRBV29-1 CSVGAGSSNYGYTF TGCAGCGTCGGGGCGGGGAGCTCTAACTATGGCTACACCTTC
. TRBJ1-5 . TRBV5-1 CASSLVPEYLGQPQHF TGCGCCAGCAGCTTAGTCCCCGAATATCTAGGTCAGCCCCAGCATTTT
. TRBJ2-2 once TRBV27 CASSLYLEGTGELFF TGTGCCAGCAGTTTATACCTGGAGGGGACCGGGGAGCTGTTTTTT
. TRBJ1-6 . TRBV5-6 CASSLSGGPLHF TGTGCCAGCAGCTTAAGTGGGGGGCCCCTCCACTTT
. TRBJ2-7 once TRBV7-9 CASSLNRAYEQYF TGTGCCAGCAGCTTAAACAGGGCCTACGAGCAGTACTTC
. TRBJ2-5 once TRBV18 CASSPLNTQETQYF TGTGCCAGCTCACCTTTAAACACCCAAGAGACCCAGTACTTC
. TRBJ1-2 . TRBV9 CASSVGLGLLYGYTF TGTGCCAGCAGCGTAGGCCTGGGCCTACTGTATGGCTACACCTTC
. TRBJ2-2 . TRBV10-3 CAISEAVENTGELFF TGTGCCATCAGTGAGGCCGTAGAGAACACCGGGGAGCTGTTTTTT
TRBD1 TRBJ1-1 . TRBV30 CAWDRGDTEAFF TGTGCCTGGGACAGGGGTGACACTGAAGCTTTCTTT
TRBD1 TRBJ2-7 . TRBV5-6 CASRYGTGLGSEQYF TGTGCCAGCAGGTACGGGACAGGTCTTGGTAGCGAGCAGTACTTC
. TRBJ2-2 . TRBV27 CASSYWGAGELFF TGTGCCAGCAGTTATTGGGGAGCCGGGGAGCTGTTTTTT
TRBD2 TRBJ2-2 . TRBV29-1 CSVEDSLTSGDTGELFF TGCAGCGTTGAAGACTCATTAACTAGCGGGGACACCGGGGAGCTGTTTTTT
TRBD1 TRBJ1-2 . TRBV10-2 CASSWTGVNNGYTF TGCGCCAGCAGTTGGACAGGGGTTAATAATGGCTACACCTTC
. TRBJ1-1 once TRBV5-6 CASSLLGGNTEAFF TGTGCCAGCAGCTTGTTGGGGGGGAACACTGAAGCTTTCTTT
. TRBJ2-3 . TRBV6-5 CASRNRDGTDTQYF TGTGCCAGCCGAAACAGGGACGGCACAGATACGCAGTATTTT
. TRBJ1-5 . TRBV6-4 CASSLGAGNQPQHF TGTGCCAGCAGTTTAGGAGCTGGCAATCAGCCCCAGCATTTT
. TRBJ2-7 . TRBV5-6 CASSGLMRAPYEQYF TGTGCCAGCAGCGGGCTTATGAGGGCCCCCTACGAGCAGTACTTC
. TRBJ2-5 . TRBV5-5 CASSFRDRREETQYF TGTGCCAGCAGCTTCCGGGACCGTCGGGAGGAGACCCAGTACTTC
TRBD1 TRBJ2-7 . TRBV6-1 CASSEWTGVYEQYF TGTGCCAGCAGTGAATGGACAGGGGTCTACGAGCAGTACTTC
TRBD2 TRBJ2-2 . TRBV6-1 CATEVGGGAGELFF TGTGCCACCGAAGTCGGGGGGGGAGCCGGGGAGCTGTTTTTT
TRBD1 TRBJ1-3 . TRBV9 CASSEAGTGGNTIYF TGTGCCAGCAGCGAGGCTGGGACAGGAGGGAACACCATATATTTT
. TRBJ1-3 . TRBV2 CASSEPGTGNTIYF TGTGCCAGCAGTGAACCGGGTACTGGAAACACCATATATTTT
. TRBJ2-1 few TRBV7-9 CASSPPQSEQFF TGTGCCAGCAGCCCCCCGCAGTCCGAGCAGTTCTTC
. TRBJ1-5 . TRBV2 CASNIEGVGQPQHF TGTGCCAGCAATATAGAGGGCGTTGGGCAGCCCCAGCATTTT
TRBD1 TRBJ2-1 . TRBV27 CASRPGTGVDEQFF TGTGCCAGCAGACCTGGGACAGGGGTTGATGAGCAGTTCTTC
. TRBJ1-5 once TRBV6-1 CASSEWGSDSNQPQHF TGTGCCAGCAGTGAGTGGGGCAGCGATAGCAATCAGCCCCAGCATTTT
. TRBJ2-2 . TRBV11-2 CASSIGTPGELFF TGTGCCAGCAGCATCGGGACTCCCGGGGAGCTGTTTTTT
TRBD1 TRBJ2-4 . TRBV7-6 CASSFRQGADIQYF TGTGCCAGCAGCTTTCGACAGGGTGCGGACATTCAGTACTTC
. TRBJ2-7 once TRBV6-5 CASSPGTTTYEQYF TGTGCCAGCTCTCCCGGGACAACGACCTACGAGCAGTACTTC
. TRBJ2-5 . TRBV5-1 CASKTSNGGEAETQYF TGCGCCAGCAAAACCTCGAACGGGGGTGAGGCAGAGACCCAGTACTTC
. TRBJ2-1 . TRBV5-4 CASSLDGYNEQFF TGTGCCAGCAGCTTGGACGGGTACAATGAGCAGTTCTTC
TRBD1 TRBJ2-7 . TRBV18 CASSLTGGGYEQYF TGTGCCAGCTCACTTACAGGGGGTGGCTACGAGCAGTACTTC
. TRBJ2-7 . TRBV15 CATSDTFYEQYF TGTGCCACCTCGGACACCTTCTACGAGCAGTACTTC
. TRBJ2-7 . TRBV7-9 CASSFLTPSSYEQYF TGTGCCAGCAGCTTTCTCACTCCAAGCTCCTACGAGCAGTACTTC
. TRBJ1-2 . TRBV6-5 CASSYSTEGNYGYTF TGTGCCAGCAGTTACTCGACGGAGGGGAACTATGGCTACACCTTC
. TRBJ2-7 . TRBV21-1 CASSRDSAYEQYF TGTGCCAGCAGCAGGGACTCAGCATACGAGCAGTACTTC
. TRBJ2-5 . TRBV19 CASSILAGTGETQYF TGTGCCAGTAGTATCCTAGCGGGGACAGGAGAGACCCAGTACTTC
. TRBJ2-5 . TRBV7-7 CASSLLVEETQYF TGTGCTAGCAGCTTATTAGTGGAGGAGACCCAGTACTTC
TRBD1 TRBJ1-4 . TRBV7-9 CASSLISGGTGKLFF TGTGCCAGCAGCCTAATTTCAGGGGGAACGGGAAAACTGTTTTTT
. TRBJ2-5 once TRBV7-9 CASSQLGGQETQYF TGTGCCAGCAGCCAATTAGGGGGCCAAGAGACCCAGTACTTC